One sample yielded the 14 T cell receptor beta chains listed below, sequenced in a study of post-analysis software for immune sequencing data. Study conclusions and caveats: The study found TRBV5-6, TRBV5-1 and TRBV20-1 among 5 or 6 TRBV segments more frequent in patients than controls.

cDNA libraries for TCR beta contained unique molecular identifiers. MiXCR was run by TCRdb on the PCR reads, yielding one entry per CDR3 protein. The table lists around 710,000 distinct CDR3 sequences, around 42% of them singletons. Their recognized antigens are unknown. Sequences were obtained from blood. These receptors all come from a girl between 5 and 17 years old with multiple sclerosis.

This clonotype has just a few counts. The V call is TRBV14, the J call TRBJ2-5; D is possibly TRBD2 (5 bases). Trimming removed 3 bases at V and 7 bases at J, with 15 bases between. Germline assignment: CDR1 SGHDN and CDR2 FVKESK. The CDR3 contains 14 residues. Written as DNA, the CDR3 is TGTGCCAGCAGCCAGTCCGGGCTAGCTGGGACCCAGTACTTC. This codes for CASSQSGLAGTQYF. Full variable domain (missing parts from reference TRBV14 and TRBJ2-5): EAGVTQFPSHSVIEKGQTVTLRCDPISGHDNLYWYRRVMGKEIKFLLHFVKESKQDESGMPNNRFLAERTGGTYSTLKVQPAELEDSGVYFCASSQSGLAGTQYFGPGTRLLVL.

The V call is TRBV11-2, the J call TRBJ2-1; TRBD2 matches at 15 bases. CDR1 SGHAT and CDR2 FQNNGV come from the germline V gene. After removal of 3 bases from V and 0 bases from J, the junction contained 12 bases not matched to a gene. This CDR3 has 21 amino acids. CDR3 protein: CASSFFRPGLAGGLSYNEQFF. CDR3 DNA sequence: TGTGCCAGCAGCTTTTTTCGCCCGGGACTAGCGGGGGGTCTCTCCTACAATGAGCAGTTCTTC.

This chain connects TRBV24-1 to TRBJ2-1, with D perhaps assigned TRBD1 or TRBD2 (6 bases each). V shed 9 bases and J shed 0 bases, with 8 bases lying between them. The V gene's germline CDR1 is KGHDR and CDR2 SFDVKD. This CDR3 region has 13 residues. CDR3 DNA sequence: TGTGCCACCGCGGGACACTCCTACAATGAGCAGTTCTTC. Amino acid sequence: CATAGHSYNEQFF.

This clonotype has more than one count but fewer than ten. The V call is TRBV10-2, the J call TRBJ2-7, with a possible D match to TRBD1 (5 bases). CDR1 is WSHSY and CDR2 is SAAADI in the germline V gene. The CDR3 covers 14 residues. Trimming removed 1 base from V and 2 bases from J, with 9 bases in between. DNA for the CDR3: TGCGCCAGCAGTGAGTACGGCAGGGCCTACGAGCAGTACTTC. Residues: CASSEYGRAYEQYF.

This clonotype was counted only a few times. The chain joins TRBV12-3 or TRBV12-4 to TRBJ2-1; possible D gene TRBD2, 5 bases. This CDR3 region has 17 residues. V was clipped by 0 bases and J by 0 bases, with 12 bases between them. In nucleotides, the CDR3 is TGTGCCAGCAGTTTAGCGCTGGCGGGCAGCTCCTACAATGAGCAGTTCTTC. This codes for CASSLALAGSSYNEQFF.

The rearrangement uses TRBV15 and TRBJ1-2; unclear D gene. The CDR3 spans 14 residues. V gave up 3 bases and J gave up 6 bases, with 14 bases separating them. Germline CDR1 and CDR2: LNHNV and YYDKDF (reference sequence). The CDR3 loop is CATSRDRTPDGYTF. For the CDR3, the DNA is TGTGCCACCAGCAGGGATAGGACTCCCGATGGCTACACCTTC.

CDR3 nucleotides: TGCGCCAGCAGCCAAGGACCGTATAGTTCCTACAATGAGCAGTTCTTC. Amino acid sequence: CASSQGPYSSYNEQFF. V gene TRBV4-3 combines with J gene TRBJ2-1; unclear D gene. Germline assignment: CDR1 LGHNA and CDR2 YSLEER. The ends were cut back, 1 base at V and 1 base at J, with 11 bases in the middle. The length of the CDR3 is 16 residues.

This clonotype was counted a few times. The chain couples TRBV10-2 to TRBJ2-1; possible D gene TRBD1, 5 bases. Germline V gene data show CDR1 as WSHSY and CDR2 as SAAADI. V shed 2 bases and J shed 2 bases, with 10 bases lying between them. The CDR3 loop spans 15 amino acids. The chain's CDR3 is CASSEGAVPYNEQFF. The CDR3 nucleotides read TGCGCCAGCAGTGAGGGGGCGGTACCCTACAATGAGCAGTTCTTC.

The genes are TRBV5-5 and TRBJ2-5, with TRBD1 matching over 7 bases. The ends lost 4 bases at V and 2 bases at J; junction bases unmatched: 8. Germline V lookup: CDR1 SGHKS, CDR2 YYEKEE (reference sequence). The CDR3 runs to 15 residues. As DNA, the CDR3 is TGTGCCAGCAGCACCCTGACAGGGCCACAAGAGACCCAGTACTTC. Protein sequence: CASSTLTGPQETQYF.

This clonotype appeared once. This sequence joins TRBV5-1 and TRBJ2-2, with a tentative D call TRBD1 (6 bases). Trimming cost V 0 bases and J 1 base, with 10 bases left between them. The CDR3 extends over 16 amino acids. The germline V gene has CDR1 SGHRS and CDR2 YFSETQ. The chain's CDR3 is CASSLVGQRNTGELFF. As DNA, the CDR3 is TGCGCCAGCAGCTTGGTTGGACAGAGGAACACCGGGGAGCTGTTTTTT.

In this sample, this clonotype turned up a few times. The chain uses TRBV29-1 and TRBJ2-3; D is unclear. The V and J ends lost 7 bases and 1 base respectively, with 12 bases between them. Germline assignment: CDR1 SQVTM and CDR2 ANQGSEA. The CDR3 contains 13 residues. As DNA, the CDR3 is TGCAGCGCCGACGGGCAGGGCACAGATACGCAGTATTTT. Protein sequence: CSADGQGTDTQYF.

The chain joins TRBV6-5 to TRBJ2-5; 10 bases match TRBD1. The last part of the DNA fits TRBJ2-7 better; the J call may be wrong. The V gene's germline CDR1 is MNHEY and CDR2 SVGAGI. The CDR3 loop spans 14 amino acids. The CDR3 reads CASRTGQGMYEQYF. Here the CDR3 DNA reads TGTGCCAGCAGAACGGGACAGGGGATGTACGAGCAGTACTTC.

This chain uses TRBV24-1 with TRBJ2-4; D may be TRBD1 (6 bases). The V end lost 9 bases, the J end lost 9 bases, and 14 bases lay between the germline ends. CDR3 size: 12 residues. CDR1 is KGHDR, CDR2 SFDVKD, per germline. The CDR3 bases are TGTGCCACCGGGCAGGGGAGTGGCATTCAGTACTTC. This translates into CATGQGSGIQYF.

Comments on this clonotype: This sequence may be a read error, since a much larger clone differs from it by one base. Given the absence of the conserved phenylalanine or tryptophan at the CDR3 end, a read error is likely. This chain connects TRBV5-1 to TRBJ2-1, with D hard to call. In germline, CDR1 is SGHRS, CDR2 YFSETQ. This CDR3 spans 14 amino acids. V dropped 0 bases and J dropped 0 bases, with 4 bases sitting between them. In nucleotides, the CDR3 is TGCGCCAGCAGCTTGGGGGACTCCTACAATGAGCAGTTCGTC. It translates to CASSLGDSYNEQFV.